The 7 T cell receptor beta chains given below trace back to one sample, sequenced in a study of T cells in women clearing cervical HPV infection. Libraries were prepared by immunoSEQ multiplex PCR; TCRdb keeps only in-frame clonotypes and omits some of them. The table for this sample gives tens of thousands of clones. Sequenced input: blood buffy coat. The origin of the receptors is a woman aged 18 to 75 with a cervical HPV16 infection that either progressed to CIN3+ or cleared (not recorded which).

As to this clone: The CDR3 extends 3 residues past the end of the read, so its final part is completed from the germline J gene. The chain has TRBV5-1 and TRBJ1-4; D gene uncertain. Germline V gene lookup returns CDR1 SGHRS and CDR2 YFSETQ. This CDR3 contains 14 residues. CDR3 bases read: TGCGCCAGCAGCTTGGGGTCTCGCGGGTCACCA. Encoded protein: CASSLGSRGSP. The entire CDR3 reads CASSLGSRGSPLFF.

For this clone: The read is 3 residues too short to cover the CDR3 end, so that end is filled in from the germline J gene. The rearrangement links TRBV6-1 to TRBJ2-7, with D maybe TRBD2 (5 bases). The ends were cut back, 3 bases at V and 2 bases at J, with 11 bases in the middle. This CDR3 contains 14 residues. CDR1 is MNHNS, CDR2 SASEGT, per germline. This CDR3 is CASSELGLTYEQYF. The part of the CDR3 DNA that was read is TGTGCCAGCAGTGAGTTAGGACTGACCTACGAG.

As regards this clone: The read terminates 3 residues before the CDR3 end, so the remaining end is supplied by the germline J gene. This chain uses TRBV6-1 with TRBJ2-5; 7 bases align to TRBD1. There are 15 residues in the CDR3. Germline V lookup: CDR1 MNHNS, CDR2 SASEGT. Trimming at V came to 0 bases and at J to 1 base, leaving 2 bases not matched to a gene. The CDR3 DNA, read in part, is TGTGCCAGCAGTGAAGCGGGACAGTTCCAAGAGACC. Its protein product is CASSEAGQFQET. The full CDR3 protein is CASSEAGQFQETQYF.

CDR3 in amino acids: CASSFSATTNEKLFF. The sequenced part of the CDR3 DNA is TGTGCCAGCAGCTTCTCTGCGACAACTAATGAAAAA. This chain connects TRBV11-2 to TRBJ1-4; D gene unclear. The read is 3 residues too short to cover the CDR3 end, so that end is filled in from the germline J gene. V lost 3 bases and J lost 0, with 8 bases in between. The germline V gene has CDR1 SGHAT and CDR2 FQNNGV. There are 15 residues in the CDR3.

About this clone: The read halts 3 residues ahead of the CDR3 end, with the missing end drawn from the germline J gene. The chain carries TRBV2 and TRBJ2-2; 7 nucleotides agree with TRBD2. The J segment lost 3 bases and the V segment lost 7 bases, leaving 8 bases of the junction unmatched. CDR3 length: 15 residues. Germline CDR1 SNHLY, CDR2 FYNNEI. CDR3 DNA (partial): TGTGCCAGCAAGAGAGCGGGGCAGGACACCGGGGAG. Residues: CASKRAGQDTGE. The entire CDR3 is CASKRAGQDTGELFF.

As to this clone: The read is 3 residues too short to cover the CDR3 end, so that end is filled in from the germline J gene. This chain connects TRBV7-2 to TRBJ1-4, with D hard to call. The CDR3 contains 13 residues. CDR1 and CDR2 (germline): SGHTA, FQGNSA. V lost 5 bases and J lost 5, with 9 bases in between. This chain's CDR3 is CASSKQTNEKLFF. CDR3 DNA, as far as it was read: TGTGCCAGCAGCAAGCAAACGAATGAAAAA.

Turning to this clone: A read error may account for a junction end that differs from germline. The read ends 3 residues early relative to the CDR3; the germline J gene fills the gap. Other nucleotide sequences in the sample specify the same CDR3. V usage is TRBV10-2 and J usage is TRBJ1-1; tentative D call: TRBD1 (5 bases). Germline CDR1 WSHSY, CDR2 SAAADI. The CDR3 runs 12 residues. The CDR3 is CASRTLNTEAFF. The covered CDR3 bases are TGCGCCAGCCGGACATTGAACACTGAG.